This entry is about one TCR beta chain. Libraries were prepared by immunoSEQ multiplex PCR; TCRdb keeps only in-frame clonotypes and omits some of them. The table includes tens of thousands of clones, 85% to 95% detected once. Germline CDR1 KGHSH, CDR2 LQKENI. V was pared by 4 bases and J by 6 bases, with 10 bases of the junction left unmatched. The CDR3 extends over 17 amino acids. This record belongs to a study of OX40 agonist ivuxolimab in advanced cancers. The rearrangement uses TRBV18 and TRBJ1-5, with 12 bases lining up with TRBD1. This specimen was CD4+ or CD8+ T cells sorted from blood, taken in a trial of the OX40 agonist ivuxolimab. The origin of this receptor is an adult with an advanced solid tumor such as melanoma, head and neck, liver or kidney cancer. CDR3 loop: CASSRNLRDRGPQPQHF. CDR3 in DNA: TGTGCCAGCTCACGCAACCTTCGGGACAGGGGGCCTCAGCCCCAGCATTTT.